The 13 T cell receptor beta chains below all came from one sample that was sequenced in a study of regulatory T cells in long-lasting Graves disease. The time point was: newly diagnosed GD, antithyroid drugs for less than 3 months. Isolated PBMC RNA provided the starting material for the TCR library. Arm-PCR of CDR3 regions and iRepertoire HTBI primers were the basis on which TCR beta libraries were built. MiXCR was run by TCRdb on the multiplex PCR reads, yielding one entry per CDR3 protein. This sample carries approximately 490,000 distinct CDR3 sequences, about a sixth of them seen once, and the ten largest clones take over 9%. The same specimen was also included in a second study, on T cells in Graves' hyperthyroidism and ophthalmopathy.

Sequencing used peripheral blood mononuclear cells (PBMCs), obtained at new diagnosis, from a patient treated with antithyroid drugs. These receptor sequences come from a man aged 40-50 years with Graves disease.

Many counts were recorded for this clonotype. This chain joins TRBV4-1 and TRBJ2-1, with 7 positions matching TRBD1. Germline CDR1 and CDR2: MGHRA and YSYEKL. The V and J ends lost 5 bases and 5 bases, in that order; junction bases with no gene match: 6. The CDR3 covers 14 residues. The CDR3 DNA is TGCGCCAGCAGCTACCGGACAGGTGACAATGAGCAGTTCTTC. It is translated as CASSYRTGDNEQFF.

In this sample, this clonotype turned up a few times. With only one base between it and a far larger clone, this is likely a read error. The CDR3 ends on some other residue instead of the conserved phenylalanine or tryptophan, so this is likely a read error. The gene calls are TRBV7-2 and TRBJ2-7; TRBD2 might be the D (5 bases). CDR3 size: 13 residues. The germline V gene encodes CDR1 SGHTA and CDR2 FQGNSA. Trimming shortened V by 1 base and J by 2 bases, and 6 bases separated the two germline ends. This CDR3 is CASSLGGTYEQYL. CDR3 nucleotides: TGTGCCAGCAGCTTAGGAGGGACCTACGAGCAGTACCTC.

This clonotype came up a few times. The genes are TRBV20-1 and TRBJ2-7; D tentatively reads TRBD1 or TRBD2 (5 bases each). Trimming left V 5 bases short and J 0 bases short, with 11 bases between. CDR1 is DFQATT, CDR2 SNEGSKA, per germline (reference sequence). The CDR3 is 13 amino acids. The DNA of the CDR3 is TGCAGTGCTCCCGGGACCTACTCCTACGAGCAGTACTTC. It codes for CSAPGTYSYEQYF.

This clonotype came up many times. Here the CDR3 DNA reads TGTGCCAGCAGAAATCGACAGGGGGCGGGTCAGCCCCAGCATTTT. It is translated as CASRNRQGAGQPQHF. The chain carries TRBV12-3 or TRBV12-4 and TRBJ1-5; TRBD1 matches 10 bases. V trimming: 6 bases; J trimming: 6 bases; junction bases outside the gene matches: 8. The CDR3 runs 15 residues.

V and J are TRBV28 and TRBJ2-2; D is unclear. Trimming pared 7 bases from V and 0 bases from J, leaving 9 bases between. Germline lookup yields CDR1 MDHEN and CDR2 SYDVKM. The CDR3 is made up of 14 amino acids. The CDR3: CASKGASNTGELFF. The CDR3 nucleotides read TGTGCCAGCAAAGGAGCCTCGAACACCGGGGAGCTGTTTTTT.

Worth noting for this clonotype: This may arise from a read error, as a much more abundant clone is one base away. The CDR3 is CAGSSFEGGTQYF. The CDR3 DNA sequence: TGTGCCGGCAGTTCTTTCGAGGGGGGTACGCAGTATTTT. V is TRBV28 and J is TRBJ2-3; D may correspond to TRBD1 or TRBD2 (6 bases each). Germline V lookup: CDR1 MDHEN, CDR2 SYDVKM. The length of the CDR3 is 13 residues.

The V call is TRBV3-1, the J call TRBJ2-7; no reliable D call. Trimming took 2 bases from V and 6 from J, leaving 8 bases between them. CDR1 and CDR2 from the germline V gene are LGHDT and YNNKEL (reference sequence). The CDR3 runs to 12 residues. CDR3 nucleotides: TGTGCCAGCAGCCAATTGGGTAGCGAGCAGTACTTC. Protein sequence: CASSQLGSEQYF.

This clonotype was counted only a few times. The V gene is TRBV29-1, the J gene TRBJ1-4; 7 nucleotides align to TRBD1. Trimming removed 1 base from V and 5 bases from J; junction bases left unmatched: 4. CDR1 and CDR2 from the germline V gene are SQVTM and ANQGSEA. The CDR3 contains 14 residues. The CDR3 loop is CSVEGRTGNEKLFF. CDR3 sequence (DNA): TGCAGCGTTGAAGGGCGGACAGGAAATGAAAAACTGTTTTTT.

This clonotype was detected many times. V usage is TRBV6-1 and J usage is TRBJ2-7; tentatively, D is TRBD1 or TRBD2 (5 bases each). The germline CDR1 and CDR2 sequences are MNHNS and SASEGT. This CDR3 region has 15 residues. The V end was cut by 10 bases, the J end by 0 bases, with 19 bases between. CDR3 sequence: CAIAPRERNSYEQYF. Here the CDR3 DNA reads TGTGCCATTGCCCCCAGGGAGCGGAACTCCTACGAGCAGTACTTC.

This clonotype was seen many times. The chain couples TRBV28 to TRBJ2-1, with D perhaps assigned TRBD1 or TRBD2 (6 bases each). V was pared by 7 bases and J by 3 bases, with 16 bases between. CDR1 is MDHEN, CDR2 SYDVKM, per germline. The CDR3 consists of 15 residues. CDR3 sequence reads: CASNEGGSHYNEQFF. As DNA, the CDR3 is TGTGCCAGCAACGAAGGGGGGTCGCACTACAATGAGCAGTTCTTC.

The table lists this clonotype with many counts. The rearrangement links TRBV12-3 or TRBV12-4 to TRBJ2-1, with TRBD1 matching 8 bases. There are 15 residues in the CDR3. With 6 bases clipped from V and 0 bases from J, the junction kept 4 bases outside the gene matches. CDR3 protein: CASRRQGSSYNEQFF. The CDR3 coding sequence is TGTGCCAGCAGGCGACAGGGGAGCTCCTACAATGAGCAGTTCTTC.

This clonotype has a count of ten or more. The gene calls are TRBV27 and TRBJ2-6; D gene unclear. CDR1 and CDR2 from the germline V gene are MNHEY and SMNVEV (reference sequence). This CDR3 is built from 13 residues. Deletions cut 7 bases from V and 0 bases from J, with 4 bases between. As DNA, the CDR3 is TGTGCCAGCACGGGCTCTGGGGCCAACGTCCTGACTTTC. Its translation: CASTGSGANVLTF.

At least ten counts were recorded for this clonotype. CDR3 region: CASSHRIAYEQYF. The CDR3 DNA reads as TGTGCCAGCAGCCACCGGATCGCGTACGAGCAGTACTTC. V usage is TRBV6-1 and J usage is TRBJ2-7; no reliable D call. This CDR3 comprises 13 residues. Germline assignment: CDR1 MNHNS and CDR2 SASEGT. V was trimmed by 6 bases and J by 4 bases, leaving 13 bases between them.